This is a list of T cell receptor beta chains from one sample in a study of regulatory T cells in long-lasting Graves disease. Via MiXCR, TCRdb re-called the multiplex PCR reads, giving one row per CDR3 protein. The top ten clones hold about 27% of a sample with some 370,000 distinct CDR3 sequences, 23% of them seen once. The sample in question was peripheral blood mononuclear cells (PBMCs), obtained when the disease was refractory, from a patient treated with antithyroid drugs. All receptors derive from a woman between 35 and 50 years old with Graves disease. CDR3s include the opening cysteine and the closing phenylalanine or tryptophan. D genes are given only for firm matches. Not every row has a clone size; where given, it reads once, few, many or a size class.

j_gene,d_gene,abundance,v_gene,CDR3aa,CDR3nt
TRBJ2-7,-,many,TRBV28,CASSPLWEEQYF,TGTGCCAGCAGCCCTCTGTGGGAGGAGCAGTACTTC
TRBJ2-3,TRBD1,few,TRBV5-5,CASSTGQGTRADTQYF,TGTGCCAGCAGCACCGGACAGGGAACAAGGGCAGATACGCAGTATTTT
TRBJ2-7,TRBD2,many,TRBV28,CASSLHGTSGRRVQYF,TGTGCCAGCAGTTTACACGGGACTAGCGGGAGACGGGTGCAGTACTTC
TRBJ2-7,TRBD2,-,TRBV5-1,CASSSRTSSYEQYF,TGCGCCAGCAGCTCCCGGACTAGCTCCTACGAGCAGTACTTC
TRBJ2-7,-,many,TRBV11-2,CASSYSGPGTYEQYF,TGTGCCAGCAGCTACTCAGGTCCGGGGACCTACGAGCAGTACTTC
TRBJ2-2,TRBD1,many,TRBV27,CASSLTGSTGELFF,TGTGCCAGCAGTTTGACAGGGAGCACCGGGGAGCTGTTTTTT
TRBJ2-1,TRBD2,-,TRBV15,CATSRLAGGPHEQFF,TGTGCCACCAGCAGACTAGCGGGAGGGCCTCATGAGCAGTTCTTC
TRBJ2-7,TRBD2,-,TRBV27,CASRKSGGASGRSYKQYF,TGTGCCAGCAGAAAAAGTGGGGGAGCTAGCGGGAGAAGCTACAAGCAGTACTTC
TRBJ1-6,-,many,TRBV28,CASCDTKELNSPLHF,TGTGCCAGTTGTGACACTAAAGAACTTAATTCACCCCTCCACTTT
TRBJ1-1,-,-,TRBV19,CASSKAKGYTEAFF,TGTGCCAGTAGTAAGGCTAAAGGGTACACTGAAGCTTTCTTT
TRBJ1-4,-,-,TRBV19,CASSNVARLKLFF,TGTGCCAGTAGTAATGTGGCCCGTCTGAAACTGTTTTTT
TRBJ1-1,-,few,TRBV10-3,CAISEGGDTEAFF,TGTGCCATCAGTGAAGGGGGGGACACTGAAGCTTTCTTT
TRBJ2-7,-,-,TRBV5-1,CASSLGTPSSYEQYF,TGCGCCAGCAGCTTGGGGACACCTAGCTCCTACGAGCAGTACTTC
TRBJ1-5,-,-,TRBV16,CASSQIWDTTYQPQHF,TGTGCCAGCAGCCAAATCTGGGACACCACCTATCAGCCCCAGCATTTT
TRBJ2-5,-,many,TRBV12-3/TRBV12-4,CASSSERVQETQYF,TGTGCCAGCAGTTCTGAAAGAGTTCAAGAGACCCAGTACTTC
TRBJ2-2,-,many,TRBV6-5,CASSYRIAGLDTGELFF,TGTGCCAGCAGTTACCGTATCGCGGGGTTGGACACCGGGGAGCTGTTTTTT
TRBJ2-7,TRBD1,few,TRBV28,CASMSPTGGSSYEQYF,TGTGCCAGCATGTCCCCCACAGGGGGGAGCTCCTACGAGCAGTACTTC
TRBJ2-5,-,many,TRBV27,CASSLYRDMETQYF,TGTGCCAGCAGTTTATACAGGGATATGGAGACCCAGTACTTC
TRBJ2-2,TRBD2,-,TRBV6-1,CASSSPAGGSVAGELFF,TGTGCCAGCAGCTCGCCAGCGGGAGGATCTGTGGCCGGGGAGCTGTTTTTT
TRBJ2-7,-,-,TRBV19,CASSIAAGSYEQYF,TGTGCCAGTAGTATAGCAGCGGGTTCCTACGAGCAGTACTTC
TRBJ2-7,TRBD1,many,TRBV11-2,CASSFVRTGLFHEQYF,TGTGCCAGCAGCTTCGTTCGGACAGGACTTTTCCACGAGCAGTACTTC
TRBJ1-5,TRBD1,few,TRBV28,CASRNRDSSNQPQHF,TGTGCCAGCAGGAACCGGGACAGCTCCAATCAGCCCCAGCATTTT
TRBJ2-7,-,few,TRBV19,CASSMQVGRPYEQYF,TGTGCCAGTAGTATGCAAGTCGGAAGACCCTACGAGCAGTACTTC
TRBJ1-2,TRBD1,many,TRBV28,CASSSSPSGGRGYTF,TGTGCCAGCAGTTCGTCCCCCTCAGGGGGCAGGGGCTACACCTTC
TRBJ1-5,-,few,TRBV29-1,CSVGGGGNQPQHF,TGCAGCGTTGGGGGTGGAGGCAATCAGCCCCAGCATTTT
TRBJ1-3,-,few,TRBV12-3/TRBV12-4,CASSETAVSGNTIYF,TGTGCCAGCAGTGAAACTGCTGTCTCTGGAAACACCATATATTTT
TRBJ2-5,-,many,TRBV7-8,CASSPGPGGMKKTQYF,TGTGCCAGCAGCCCCGGTCCCGGCGGGATGAAAAAGACCCAGTACTTC
TRBJ2-7,-,-,TRBV11-2,CASSLNSGTSSYEQYF,TGTGCCAGCAGCTTAAATTCCGGGACCTCCTCCTACGAGCAGTACTTC
TRBJ2-3,TRBD2,-,TRBV2,CASSEATGGPDTQYF,TGTGCCAGCAGTGAAGCGACGGGGGGGCCAGATACGCAGTATTTT
TRBJ2-7,-,many,TRBV15,CATSREGRYEQYF,TGTGCCACCAGCAGAGAGGGGCGGTACGAGCAGTACTTC
TRBJ2-1,-,many,TRBV12-3/TRBV12-4,CASSFSYNEQFF,TGTGCCAGCAGTTTTAGCTACAATGAGCAGTTCTTC
TRBJ2-1,TRBD2,-,TRBV12-3/TRBV12-4,CASSYRLAETSYNEQFF,TGTGCCAGCAGCTACCGACTAGCGGAGACCTCCTACAATGAGCAGTTCTTC
TRBJ2-5,-,many,TRBV2,CASSERRDRGETQYF,TGTGCCAGCAGTGAGCGGCGGGATAGGGGAGAGACCCAGTACTTC
TRBJ2-7,-,many,TRBV6-2/TRBV6-3,CASSYGVDYEQYF,TGTGCCAGCAGTTACGGTGTGGACTACGAGCAGTACTTC
TRBJ2-7,-,-,TRBV4-1,CASSQGEPFTYEQYF,TGCGCCAGCAGCCAAGGAGAGCCTTTCACCTACGAGCAGTACTTC
TRBJ2-7,-,few,TRBV20-1,CSARDQQPKNYEQYF,TGCAGTGCTAGAGATCAACAGCCAAAAAACTACGAGCAGTACTTC
TRBJ1-3,-,many,TRBV12-3/TRBV12-4,CASRNQGFGNTIYF,TGTGCCAGCAGGAACCAGGGATTTGGAAACACCATATATTTT
TRBJ1-6,TRBD1,many,TRBV10-3,CAISRTGDNSPLHF,TGTGCCATCAGTAGGACAGGGGATAATTCACCCCTCCACTTT
TRBJ2-3,TRBD2,few,TRBV3-1,CASRSERETGTDTQYF,TGTGCCAGCAGATCCGAGCGGGAGACAGGCACAGATACGCAGTATTTT
TRBJ2-7,-,many,TRBV6-1,CASSLRGPSPNTSPEQYF,TGTGCCAGCAGCTTGCGAGGGCCTAGTCCAAACACTAGTCCCGAGCAGTACTTC
TRBJ2-7,-,-,TRBV19,CASSSGQQPSYEQYF,TGTGCCAGTAGTTCCGGACAGCAACCCTCCTACGAGCAGTACTTC
TRBJ2-2,TRBD2,-,TRBV20-1,CSARGVAGGKLTGELFF,TGCAGTGCTAGGGGTGTAGCGGGAGGGAAGCTCACCGGGGAGCTGTTTTTT
TRBJ1-1,-,many,TRBV6-1,CASSDQVFQDTEAFF,TGTGCCAGCAGTGATCAGGTTTTCCAGGACACTGAAGCTTTCTTT
TRBJ2-5,-,-,TRBV4-1,CASSQGILETQYF,TGCGCCAGCAGCCAAGGAATTTTGGAGACCCAGTACTTC
TRBJ2-1,TRBD2,few,TRBV2,CASGREGSNEQFF,TGTGCCAGCGGACGGGAGGGAAGCAATGAGCAGTTCTTC
TRBJ2-2,-,few,TRBV11-2,CASSLVSRELFF,TGTGCCAGCAGCTTAGTGTCAAGGGAGCTGTTTTTT
TRBJ2-7,-,few,TRBV5-1,CASSRRTDDPLGHEQYF,TGCGCCAGCAGCCGCCGGACAGATGATCCCCTAGGACACGAGCAGTACTTC
TRBJ1-2,-,few,TRBV9,CASSVENRLNYGYTF,TGTGCCAGCAGCGTAGAAAACAGACTTAACTATGGCTACACCTTC
TRBJ2-2,TRBD2,-,TRBV28,CASSFPTKAGGPGGELFF,TGTGCCAGCAGTTTCCCAACCAAAGCGGGAGGGCCCGGCGGGGAGCTGTTTTTT
TRBJ1-6,-,-,TRBV10-2,CASSDEGQSYNSPLHF,TGCGCCAGCAGTGATGAGGGACAATCTTATAATTCACCCCTCCACTTT